This TCR beta chain is drawn from a study of T cell clones after liver transplantation. The wider study: Samples came from ITN030ST, which attempted immunosuppression withdrawal within 2 years of liver transplantation. Patients counted as tolerant after at least one year off all immunosuppression, enzymes not exceeding twice normal. Study-level points and caveats: Small, mixed patient groups and varying post-transplant times limit these conclusions.

The protocol was immunoSEQ multiplex PCR, while the TCRdb copy is restricted to in-frame clones and leaves out a portion. The sample comprises some 59,000 clones, over 70% of which are singletons, and approximately 16% rests with the top ten. Concerning this clone: Antigen: not known.

The sample was CD4+ T cells from blood, taken before liver transplant. The sequence derives from a human donor who received a liver transplant.

This CDR3 is CASSSQGAGNTIYF. The CDR3 region has the DNA TGTGCCAGCAGCTCCCAGGGGGCTGGAAACACCATATATTTT. V and J are TRBV5-4 and TRBJ1-3, with TRBD1 matching over 7 bases. Germline V gene data show CDR1 as SGHNT and CDR2 as YYREEE (reference sequence). The CDR3 loop spans 14 amino acids. With 3 bases clipped from V and 2 bases from J, the junction kept 2 bases outside the gene matches.